The rows below give T cell receptor beta chains drawn from one sample of a study of T-cell reconstitution after alpha-beta-depleted transplantation in children. TCRdb independently ran MiXCR on the PCR reads; one entry per CDR3 protein. The sample carries fewer than 550,000 distinct CDR3 sequences, around 10% recorded once. Sequences were derived from PBMCs, mostly from graft donor cells, sampled 180 days after TCRalphabeta/CD19-depleted stem cell transplant. The source is a female patient aged 2 to 10 who had a stem cell transplant for aplastic anemia, so the T cells may come from the graft donor. Each CDR3 is given with its conserved first and last residue. A D gene is named only where the DNA matches it firmly. Clone size is shown for a subset of rows, as once, few, many or a class of expanded clone.

>few|TRBV29-1|TRBD1|TRBJ1-1
TGCAGCGTTTGTACAGGGGGCCTGAACACTGAAGCTTTCTTT
CSVCTGGLNTEAFF
>.|TRBV29-1|TRBD1|TRBJ2-7
TGCAGCGTTTCCAGGGGGCGAGAGCAGTACTTC
CSVSRGREQYF
>many|TRBV28|TRBD1|TRBJ2-7
TGTGCCAGCAGTTTATACAGGGGTCTGATGGACGAGCAGTACTTC
CASSLYRGLMDEQYF
>many|TRBV4-3|TRBD2|TRBJ2-3
TGCGCCAGCAGCCAGACCGGGACTAGCGCGACAGATACGCAGTATTTT
CASSQTGTSATDTQYF
>.|TRBV7-9|TRBD2|TRBJ2-5
TGTGCCAGCAGCCCGCTAGCGGGAGAAAACCAAGAGACCCAGTACTTC
CASSPLAGENQETQYF
>few|TRBV6-5|TRBD1|TRBJ1-1
TGTGCCAGCAGTTACCCGGGACAGCAGAAAGGGGCTTTCTTT
CASSYPGQQKGAFF
>few|TRBV20-1|.|TRBJ1-1
TGCAGTGCTAGAGGGTTAGGGATAGGGAACACTGAAGCTTTCTTT
CSARGLGIGNTEAFF
>few|TRBV9|.|TRBJ1-1
TGTGCCAGCAGCGTAGTGAGGGGACCAAACACTGAAGCTTTCTTT
CASSVVRGPNTEAFF
>few|TRBV12-3/TRBV12-4|TRBD1|TRBJ1-5
TGTGCCAGCAGTTTATGCAGGGGGAAAGGCCAGCCCCAGCATTTT
CASSLCRGKGQPQHF
>many|TRBV28|TRBD2|TRBJ2-7
TGTGCCAGCAGTTTTGGACTAGCGGGTCCCTACGAGCAGTACTTC
CASSFGLAGPYEQYF
>many|TRBV12-3/TRBV12-4|.|TRBJ2-3
TGTGCCAGCAGTTTCTCCAACAGGGCGACAGATACGCAGTATTTT
CASSFSNRATDTQYF
>few|TRBV9|.|TRBJ2-1
TGTGCCAGCAGCGTAGAAGGCATCCCTCGCAACAATGAGCAGTTCTTC
CASSVEGIPRNNEQFF
>few|TRBV10-3|.|TRBJ1-5
TGTGCCATCAGTACAGGAAATAGCAATCAGCCCCAGCATTTT
CAISTGNSNQPQHF
>.|TRBV14|.|TRBJ2-5
TGTGCCAGCAGCCAAGATTGGCCAGCTGAAGAGACCCAGTACTTC
CASSQDWPAEETQYF
>few|TRBV27|.|TRBJ2-3
TGTGCCAGCAGTTCCCCCGGGATAGCGCCAGATACGCAGTATTTT
CASSSPGIAPDTQYF
>few|TRBV28|.|TRBJ1-1
TGTGCCAGCAGTTTAGGAAACGTGAACACTGAAGCTTTCTTT
CASSLGNVNTEAFF
>few|TRBV5-1|.|TRBJ2-7
TGCGCCAGCAGCTTGCTCCCGTTGCACGAGCAGTACTTC
CASSLLPLHEQYF
>.|TRBV20-1|.|TRBJ2-2
TGCAGTGCTAGAGTCGGGGGCCGGGACACCGGGGAGCTGTTTTTT
CSARVGGRDTGELFF
>few|TRBV7-2|.|TRBJ2-2
TGTGCCAGCAGCTTAGGTGGGACTGTGAACACCGGGGAGCTGTTTTTT
CASSLGGTVNTGELFF
>few|TRBV9|.|TRBJ2-1
TGTGCCAGCAGCGTAGGCCACCGGCCCATCTACAATGAGCAGTTCTTC
CASSVGHRPIYNEQFF
>few|TRBV28|.|TRBJ1-1
TGTGCCAGCAGTACCGAGGGACACCAGAACACTGAAGCTTTCTTT
CASSTEGHQNTEAFF
>.|TRBV7-9|.|TRBJ1-5
TGTGCCAGCAGCTTATCTTCGGGAACTAATCAGCCCCAGCATTTT
CASSLSSGTNQPQHF
>.|TRBV27|TRBD2|TRBJ2-1
TGTGCCAGCAGTCCTACTTCTAGCGGGATTAGCTCCTACAATGAGCAGTTCTTC
CASSPTSSGISSYNEQFF
>many|TRBV7-8|TRBD1|TRBJ2-6
TGTGCCAGCAGCTTACGACAGACAGGGGGCTTAACTGGGGCCAACGTCCTGACTTTC
CASSLRQTGGLTGANVLTF
>many|TRBV29-1|.|TRBJ2-6
TGCAGCGTGGAACGGGACACTTGGGCCAACGTCCTGACTTTC
CSVERDTWANVLTF
>.|TRBV15|TRBD1|TRBJ1-5
TGTGCCACCAGCAGAGGGAGGGTTACAGGGGATCAGCCCCAGCATTTT
CATSRGRVTGDQPQHF
>few|TRBV11-1|.|TRBJ2-1
TGTGCCAGCAGCTTAGTGCTCGGTCACCAACTACGACAGGGAGGCAATGAGCAGTTCTTC
CASSLVLGHQLRQGGNEQFF
>.|TRBV11-2|TRBD1|TRBJ2-5
TGTGCCAGCAGCGACAGGGGGAGGGCCCAGTACTTC
CASSDRGRAQYF
>.|TRBV30|TRBD1|TRBJ2-5
TGTGCCTGGAGACAGGGGCCTCAAGAGACCCAGTACTTC
CAWRQGPQETQYF
>few|TRBV3-1|TRBD1|TRBJ2-3
TGTGCCAGCAGCCCTGGACAGGGTAGCCCAGATACGCAGTATTTT
CASSPGQGSPDTQYF
>.|TRBV5-1|.|TRBJ2-1
TGCGCCAGCAGCTCCGGGACTCCTCACAATGAGCAGTTCTTC
CASSSGTPHNEQFF
>.|TRBV5-1|.|TRBJ2-7
TGCGCCAGCAGCTTGGCAGAAGGGACCGAGCAGTACTTC
CASSLAEGTEQYF
>.|TRBV5-1|.|TRBJ2-2
TGCGCCAGCAGCCAGGCGGACACCGGGGAGCTGTTTTTT
CASSQADTGELFF
>.|TRBV12-3/TRBV12-4|.|TRBJ2-2
TGTGCCAGCAGCCTAGGTCGGGAGTTCAACGCCGGGGAGCTGTTTTTT
CASSLGREFNAGELFF
>few|TRBV14|TRBD2|TRBJ2-1
TGTGCCAGCAGCCAATTCGTAGGCGGGAGCGAACGGAGTGAGCAGTTCTTC
CASSQFVGGSERSEQFF
>.|TRBV12-3/TRBV12-4|TRBD2|TRBJ2-5
TGTGCCAGCAGTTCCGGGACTAGCGAGGAGAGGGAGACCCAGTACTTC
CASSSGTSEERETQYF
>.|TRBV30|TRBD1|TRBJ1-1
TGTGCCTGGGGACAGGGGTGGACTGAAGCTTTCTTT
CAWGQGWTEAFF
>few|TRBV12-3/TRBV12-4|.|TRBJ1-1
TGTGCCAGCACTAGGACCCTTGGGGCTGAAGCTTTCTTT
CASTRTLGAEAFF
>.|TRBV29-1|.|TRBJ1-4
TGCAGCGTTGGGGGGGCGGCGGATGAAAAACTGTTTTTT
CSVGGAADEKLFF
>many|TRBV7-9|TRBD1|TRBJ1-1
TGTGCCAGCAGAACCCTGCCAGGGGGCGCGGGCACTGAAGCTTTCTTT
CASRTLPGGAGTEAFF
>.|TRBV29-1|.|TRBJ1-2
TGCAGCGTTGCACGGGACGGGGATTTGGGCTATGGCTACACCTTC
CSVARDGDLGYGYTF
>.|TRBV20-1|.|TRBJ2-3
TGCAGTGCTAGGGGGGAGGATACGCAGTATTTT
CSARGEDTQYF
>few|TRBV4-3|TRBD2|TRBJ2-3
TGCGCCAGCAGCCCAATTATTAAAGCGGGAGTGGGCACAGATACGCAGTATTTT
CASSPIIKAGVGTDTQYF
>few|TRBV6-5|TRBD1|TRBJ2-5
TGTGCCAGCAGTTACTCCCGGACAGGGGGCCAGGAGACCCAGTACTTC
CASSYSRTGGQETQYF